These 29 T cell receptor beta chains share one sample of origin, sequenced in a study of T cell clonality in common variable immunodeficiency (dated by TCRdb to the mid-2010s). The paper's findings and limits, for the study overall: CVID TCRbeta sequences reportedly showed fewer deletions and N-nucleotide insertions and lacked highly modified clones with 13 or more V deletions.

To prepare the library, the immunoSEQ multiplex PCR assay was applied. TCRdb re-hosts the immuneACCESS table, in-frame sequences only. Its copies lack some clones; in the studies checked, an unresolved V gene accounts for under half of them, and the cause for the rest is not known. The sample counts approximately 35,000 clones, each observed more than once. The ten largest clonotypes hold 5% to 7% of the sample. These receptors' targets are unknown. Sequenced sample: peripheral blood mononuclear cells. These receptors were taken from a human donor with common variable immunodeficiency.

As to this clone: The sequenced fragment ends 3 residues before the CDR3 boundary, so the rest is inferred from the germline J gene. This chain connects TRBV6-2 or TRBV6-3 to TRBJ1-4; D unresolved. V lost 8 bases to trimming and J lost 8 bases, with 18 bases between them. This CDR3 contains 14 residues. The germline CDR1 and CDR2 sequences are MNHEY and SVGEGT. This CDR3 reads CASGRGTSSEKLFF. The part of the CDR3 DNA that was read is TGTGCCAGCGGTCGGGGTACCAGTAGCGAAAAA.

This clone was observed many times. The CDR3 end lies 3 residues beyond the end of the read and is filled in from the germline J gene. The chain has TRBV20-1 and TRBJ2-5; D may be TRBD1 (5 bases). CDR1 DFQATT and CDR2 SNEGSKA come from the germline V gene (reference sequence). V gave up 4 bases and J gave up 1 base, with 22 bases separating them. There are 17 residues in the CDR3. The sequenced CDR3 bases are TGCAGTGCTATTAGGGGATCTCAGGTGGGGTCCCAAGAGACC. As protein: CSAIRGSQVGSQET. The complete CDR3 protein is CSAIRGSQVGSQETQYF.

This clone appeared a few times. The read ends 3 residues before the CDR3 terminus; that terminus is restored from the germline J gene. The chain carries TRBV20-1 and TRBJ2-3; 7 positions agree with TRBD2. CDR3 size: 17 residues. The trim removed 2 bases at V and 3 bases at J, leaving 14 bases unmatched. CDR1 is DFQATT, CDR2 SNEGSKA, per germline (reference sequence). The sequenced CDR3 bases are TGCAGTGCTAGACCAGCCTGGGGGGGAAACGGGACAGATACG. It translates to CSARPAWGGNGTDT. The CDR3, in full, reads CSARPAWGGNGTDTQYF.

In regard to this clone: The read falls 3 residues short of the CDR3 end, and the missing part is taken from the germline J gene. V and J are TRBV2 and TRBJ1-6; a possible D gene is TRBD1 (5 bases). Germline CDR1 reads SNHLY; CDR2 reads FYNNEI. CDR3 length: 13 residues. V lost 10 bases and J lost 7, with 14 bases in between. CDR3 residues: CATTRTNNSPLHF. CDR3 DNA, as far as it was read: TGTGCCACCACAAGGACAAACAATTCACCC.

As regards this clone: The read halts 3 residues ahead of the CDR3 end, with the missing end drawn from the germline J gene. The chain links TRBV7-8 to TRBJ2-2; the D is unclear. The CDR3 loop spans 12 amino acids. CDR1 is SGHVS and CDR2 is FQNEAQ in the germline V gene. Trimming left V 10 bases short and J 4 bases short, with 10 bases between. Partial CDR3 DNA: TGTGCCACCGAGTTTAGCACCGGGGAG. It translates to CATEFSTGE. The CDR3 in its entirety is CATEFSTGELFF.

A word on this clone: The read comes to an end 3 residues before the CDR3 does, leaving the germline J gene to fill in the end. This rearrangement joins TRBV2 to TRBJ1-6, with a weak D call TRBD1 (5 bases). Trimming removed 8 bases at V and 10 bases at J, with 21 bases between. CDR3 length: 15 residues. Germline V gives CDR1 SNHLY, CDR2 FYNNEI. The CDR3 here is CASGSSGSRGSPLHF. CDR3 DNA (partial): TGTGCCAGCGGGAGTTCAGGTTCGAGGGGATCACCC.

Many counts were recorded for this clone. This chain's CDR3 is CASRAGSSYEQYF. Incomplete CDR3 DNA: TGTGCCTCAAGAGCGGGAAGCTCCTACGAG. The V call is TRBV30, the J call TRBJ2-7; 7 nucleotides match TRBD2. The sequenced fragment ends 3 residues before the CDR3 boundary, so the rest is inferred from the germline J gene. The CDR3 totals 13 residues. The germline CDR1 and CDR2 sequences are GTSNPN and SVGIG (reference sequence). Losses at the gene ends were 7 bases for V and 0 bases for J; bases not matched to a gene: 6. Drawing the rest from reference TRBV30 and TRBJ2-7, the complete variable domain is SQTIHQWPATLVQPVGSPLSLECTVEGTSNPNLYWYRQAAGRGLQLLFYSVGIGQISSEVPQNLSASRPQDRQFILSSKKLLLSDSGFYLCASRAGSSYEQYFGPGTRLTVT.

In regard to this clone: Coverage ceases 3 residues before the CDR3 finishes, and the germline J gene fills in the end. The rearrangement uses TRBV19 and TRBJ2-3; the match to TRBD2 covers 10 bases. Unmatched junction bases numbered 6, after V lost 8 bases and J lost 1 base. The CDR3 is 15 residues long. Germline CDR1 and CDR2: LNHDA and SQIVND (reference sequence). CDR3 sequence reads: CASGGLAGGTDTQYF. CDR3 DNA, as far as it was read: TGTGCCAGTGGGGGCCTAGCGGGAGGCACAGATACG.

Turning to this clone: The CDR3 end lies 3 residues beyond the end of the read and is filled in from the germline J gene. The chain links TRBV6-1 to TRBJ2-7; 11 bases map to TRBD2. CDR1 is MNHNS, CDR2 SASEGT, per germline. V dropped 0 bases and J dropped 2; count of bases not matched to a gene: 12. The CDR3 contains 19 residues. CDR3 DNA (partial): TGTGCCAGCAGTGAAGCCGGAGGGGTTACTAGCGGGAGACCCTACGAG. Its translation is CASSEAGGVTSGRPYE. The entire CDR3 sequence reads CASSEAGGVTSGRPYEQYF.

This clone showed up many times. The read finishes 3 residues shy of the CDR3 end, and the germline J gene is used to complete it. The chain recombines TRBV20-1 with TRBJ1-2, with D possibly being TRBD1 (5 bases). The CDR3 runs 12 residues. V was trimmed by 4 bases and J by 7 bases, leaving 13 bases between them. The germline V gene encodes CDR1 DFQATT and CDR2 SNEGSKA (reference sequence). CDR3 DNA (partial): TGCAGTGCTACCGGGACTCTCGGTGGC. The encoded protein is CSATGTLGG. The full CDR3 protein is CSATGTLGGYTF.

This clone has a handful of counts. Here the CDR3 reads CASSPGSRLSYEQYF. Incomplete CDR3 DNA: TGTGCCAGCTCACCGGGCAGCCGGTTATCCTACGAG. This chain uses TRBV18 with TRBJ2-7; D unresolved. Sequencing ends 3 residues short of the CDR3 end; the germline J gene provides the rest. Trimming took 3 bases from V and 1 from J, leaving 13 bases between them. Germline V gene data show CDR1 as KGHSH and CDR2 as LQKENI. This CDR3 is 15 amino acids long.

This clone was detected ten times or more. The sequenced fragment ends 3 residues before the CDR3 boundary, so the rest is inferred from the germline J gene. V gene TRBV7-8 combines with J gene TRBJ2-6; 9 bases are shared with TRBD1. The CDR3 has 18 amino acids. CDR1 is SGHVS, CDR2 FQNEAQ, per germline. Trimming removed 5 bases from V and 0 bases from J; junction bases left unmatched: 8. CDR3 in amino acids: CASSTRQGDRSGANVLTF. The DNA read from the CDR3 is TGTGCCAGCAGCACCCGACAGGGGGACCGCTCTGGGGCCAACGTC.

This clone was counted at least ten times. Read data end 3 residues before the CDR3 end; the end is taken from the germline J gene. The V gene is TRBV30, the J gene TRBJ2-6; D gene unclear. This CDR3 contains 13 residues. Germline CDR1 and CDR2: GTSNPN and SVGIG (reference sequence). Trimming left V 4 bases short and J 0 bases short, with 4 bases between. CDR3 DNA, as far as it was read: TGTGCCTGGACAGTCTCTGGGGCCAACGTC. Translated: CAWTVSGANV. The full CDR3 is CAWTVSGANVLTF.

This clone has only a few counts. The read terminates 3 residues ahead of where the CDR3 ends, so the germline J gene completes it. The chain combines TRBV19 with TRBJ1-1, with D perhaps TRBD1 (6 bases). Germline V gives CDR1 LNHDA, CDR2 SQIVND (reference sequence). Trimming removed 6 bases at V and 2 bases at J, with 10 bases between. CDR3 length: 13 amino acids. CDR3 DNA, as far as it was read: TGTGCCAGTAGGGCACAGGGAAACACTGAA. Translating gives CASRAQGNTE. The full-length CDR3 reads as CASRAQGNTEAFF.

Only a few counts were recorded for this clone. The read is 3 residues too short to cover the CDR3 end, so that end is filled in from the germline J gene. V and J are TRBV30 and TRBJ2-7; a possible D gene is TRBD1 (6 bases). The germline gives CDR1 GTSNPN, CDR2 SVGIG (reference sequence). This CDR3 contains 15 residues. Trimming took off 3 bases at V and 0 bases at J, with 15 bases between the two ends. Here the CDR3 reads CAWSANRDPSYEQYF. The part of the CDR3 DNA that was read is TGTGCCTGGAGCGCCAACAGGGACCCCTCCTACGAG.

This clone turned up a few times. The read ends 3 residues early relative to the CDR3; the germline J gene fills the gap. The chain recombines TRBV2 with TRBJ2-1, with D perhaps TRBD2 (6 bases). The CDR3 is 13 residues long. With 3 bases removed from V and 6 bases from J, the gap between germline ends came to 9 bases. CDR1 is SNHLY, CDR2 FYNNEI, per germline. The CDR3 loop reads CASSDRGINEQFF. Partial CDR3 DNA: TGTGCCAGCAGTGATCGGGGGATCAATGAG. The full variable domain, completed using reference TRBV2 and TRBJ2-1, is EPEVTQTPSHQVTQMGQEVILRCVPISNHLYFYWYRQILGQKVEFLVSFYNNEISEKSEIFDDQFSVERPDGSNFTLKIRSTKLEDSAMYFCASSDRGINEQFFGPGTRLTVL.

This clone was observed many times. With the read ending 3 residues before the CDR3 end, the germline J gene is used to fill in that end. The chain links TRBV30 to TRBJ1-1, with D possibly being TRBD1 (6 bases). V was shortened by 3 bases and J by 1 base, with 9 bases between the two germline ends. This CDR3 region has 13 residues. The V gene's germline CDR1 is GTSNPN and CDR2 SVGIG (reference sequence). The covered CDR3 bases are TGTGCCTGGAGCGGACAGCAGAACACTGAA. This gives the protein CAWSGQQNTE. The whole CDR3 sequence reads CAWSGQQNTEAFF.

At least ten counts were recorded for this clone. The read ends 3 residues before the CDR3 terminus; that terminus is restored from the germline J gene. This chain joins TRBV19 and TRBJ1-6, with no clear D. The CDR3 length is 12 residues. The ends were cut back, 10 bases at V and 7 bases at J, with 11 bases in the middle. Germline CDR1 reads LNHDA; CDR2 reads SQIVND (reference sequence). This CDR3 reads CATKGRNSPLHF. Partial CDR3 DNA: TGTGCCACCAAGGGTAGGAATTCACCC.

This clone was recorded a few times. The read falls 3 residues short of the CDR3 end, and the missing part is taken from the germline J gene. The chain couples TRBV5-1 to TRBJ2-7; 10 bases match TRBD1. The CDR3 spans 16 residues. Germline V gene lookup returns CDR1 SGHRS and CDR2 YFSETQ. The J segment lost 2 bases and the V segment lost 0 bases, leaving 5 bases of the junction unmatched. The CDR3 sequence is CASSLVGTGVTYEQYF. The sequenced part of the CDR3 DNA is TGCGCCAGCAGCTTGGTCGGGACAGGGGTCACCTACGAG.

This clone was observed a handful of times. The read finishes 3 residues shy of the CDR3 end, and the germline J gene is used to complete it. The V gene is TRBV6-2 or TRBV6-3, the J gene TRBJ2-7; TRBD2 matches 11 bases. The ends lost 5 bases at V and 3 bases at J; junction bases unmatched: 6. The CDR3 covers 15 residues. Germline values: CDR1 MNHEY, CDR2 SVGEGT. The CDR3 bases that were read are TGTGCCAGCAGTAGGACTAGCGGGCCGATCTACGAG. Translated: CASSRTSGPIYE. The whole CDR3 is CASSRTSGPIYEQYF.

For this clone: The read terminates 3 residues ahead of where the CDR3 ends, so the germline J gene completes it. The chain joins TRBV30 to TRBJ1-5, with TRBD1 as a possible D gene (5 bases). The V and J ends lost 5 bases and 3 bases respectively, with 11 bases between them. The germline gives CDR1 GTSNPN, CDR2 SVGIG (reference sequence). The CDR3 length is 13 residues. The CDR3 bases that were read are TGTGCCTGGCAGGAGGGGTTCAATCAGCCC. This codes for CAWQEGFNQP. The whole CDR3 sequence is CAWQEGFNQPQHF.

This clone was detected only a few times. The sequenced fragment ends 3 residues before the CDR3 boundary, so the rest is inferred from the germline J gene. This chain joins TRBV18 and TRBJ2-3; maybe TRBD1 (5 bases). Trimming left V 0 bases short and J 2 bases short, with 18 bases between. The CDR3 sequence is 18 residues long. Germline CDR1 and CDR2: KGHSH and LQKENI. The part of the CDR3 DNA that was read is TGTGCCAGCTCACCACCGAACAGGCCCATGCGAAACACAGATACG. As protein: CASSPPNRPMRNTDT. The whole CDR3 region reads CASSPPNRPMRNTDTQYF.

As to this clone: With the read ending 3 residues before the CDR3 end, the germline J gene is used to fill in that end. This sequence joins TRBV7-2 and TRBJ2-2, with D perhaps TRBD2 (6 bases). Germline V gene lookup returns CDR1 SGHTA and CDR2 FQGNSA. CDR3 length equals 15 residues. The V gene lost 2 bases and the J gene lost 2 bases, with 9 bases spanning the gap. CDR3 DNA, as far as it was read: TGTGCCAGCAGCTTAAGGCGGGGTAACACCGGGGAG. Translated, it gives CASSLRRGNTGE. The entire CDR3 protein is CASSLRRGNTGELFF.

This clone was observed a handful of times. The read stops 3 residues short of the end of the CDR3; the missing end is completed from the germline J gene. The chain links TRBV18 to TRBJ2-1, with 10 bases matching TRBD1. The length of the CDR3 is 15 residues. Germline V gives CDR1 KGHSH, CDR2 LQKENI. The trim removed 2 bases at V and 9 bases at J, leaving 7 bases unmatched. The CDR3: CASSPEGTGAGEQFF. Incomplete CDR3 DNA: TGTGCCAGCTCACCAGAGGGGACAGGGGCTGGTGAG.

This clone appeared many times. The read halts 3 residues ahead of the CDR3 end, with the missing end drawn from the germline J gene. The gene calls are TRBV29-1 and TRBJ2-7, with 7 positions matching TRBD2. V shed 1 base and J 1 base; nucleotides not matched to a gene: 1. This CDR3 is built from 13 residues. CDR1 and CDR2 (germline): SQVTM, ANQGSEA. CDR3 bases read: TGCAGCGTTGAAGCGGGGGGTTCCTACGAG. Protein: CSVEAGGSYE. The full-length CDR3 reads as CSVEAGGSYEQYF.

This clone was recorded a few times. The read terminates 3 residues before the CDR3 end, so the remaining end is supplied by the germline J gene. The chain joins TRBV7-2 to TRBJ1-1, with 7 bases identical to TRBD1. The CDR3 has 14 residues. Unmatched junction bases numbered 7, after V lost 5 bases and J lost 4 bases. The germline CDR1 and CDR2 sequences are SGHTA and FQGNSA. CDR3 sequence: CASSLYRDSTEAFF. Partial CDR3 DNA: TGTGCCAGCAGCCTCTACCGGGACAGCACTGAA.

This clone occurred a few times. The CDR3 end lies 3 residues beyond the end of the read and is filled in from the germline J gene. The chain employs TRBV7-9 and TRBJ1-3; 7 bases map to TRBD1. Germline V gene data show CDR1 as SEHNR and CDR2 as FQNEAQ (reference sequence). Losses at the gene ends were 5 bases for V and 8 bases for J; bases not matched to a gene: 12. This CDR3 is 15 amino acids long. The CDR3 sequence: CASSPRTGGWDTIYF. The DNA read from the CDR3 is TGTGCCAGCAGCCCACGGACAGGAGGGTGGGACACC.

A few counts support this clone. The CDR3 is cut off 3 residues early in the read; its end comes from the germline J gene. The V call is TRBV7-8, the J call TRBJ2-3; tentative D call: TRBD1 (6 bases). The CDR3 is made up of 17 amino acids. Germline assignment: CDR1 SGHVS and CDR2 FQNEAQ. Trimming cost V 3 bases and J 5 bases, with 21 bases left between them. The CDR3 sequence: CASSFPEGHSQGDTQYF. The sequenced CDR3 bases are TGTGCCAGCAGCTTCCCCGAGGGACATTCACAGGGAGATACG.

With regard to this clone: The read terminates 3 residues before the CDR3 end, so the remaining end is supplied by the germline J gene. This chain joins TRBV19 and TRBJ1-4; weak D call: TRBD1 (5 bases). The ends were cut back, 0 bases at V and 5 bases at J, with 10 bases in the middle. The CDR3 totals 15 residues. In germline, CDR1 is LNHDA, CDR2 SQIVND (reference sequence). The DNA read from the CDR3 is TGTGCCAGTAGTATAGATACAGGAGGGAATGAAAAA. It codes for CASSIDTGGNEK. The full-length CDR3 reads as CASSIDTGGNEKLFF.